A selection of T cell receptor beta chains follows, all from one sample in a study of T cells expressing NK-cell markers. For each CDR3 protein, TCRdb gives one entry from its re-call of the 5' RACE reads, without DNA. The sample has about 160,000 distinct CDR3 sequences. What was sequenced was blood T cells: a sorted CD56 or NKG2C T cell subset, CD4+ or CD8+ T cells, or bulk PBMC T cells (not recorded which). All receptors derive from a woman between 18 and 70 years old in good health. Both conserved end residues are part of each CDR3.

TRBV11-3	TRBJ1-1	CASSLDRAGGDTEAFF
TRBV27	TRBJ2-7	CASGSRLAGAWEQYF
TRBV2	TRBJ2-3	CASSEAAGAIDTQYF
TRBV5-1	TRBJ2-7	CASSSGTSGSSYEQHF
TRBV7-9	TRBJ1-1	CASSLALLVEAFF
TRBV5-6	TRBJ2-2	CASSLIGGTGELFF
TRBV28	TRBJ2-2	CASSRARTGFWLGELFF
TRBV12-3/TRBV12-4	TRBJ1-2	CASSRYLDRGHGYTF
TRBV18	TRBJ1-2	CASSPWAGDNYGYTF
TRBV24-1	TRBJ2-5	CATSDLQRGAQETQYF
TRBV20-1	TRBJ2-7	CSARTGTSGGVSYEQYF
TRBV11-1	TRBJ2-2	CASSVGGTAGNTGELFF
TRBV4-1	TRBJ1-5	CASSQGDRGRGPQHF
TRBV6-1	TRBJ2-7	CASSGSRSYEQYF
TRBV7-3	TRBJ2-1	CASSLSRAGGGNEQFF
TRBV6-1	TRBJ2-2	CASRGQGRTGELFF
TRBV20-1	TRBJ2-7	CSASRNSGRDYEQYF
TRBV29-1	TRBJ1-2	CSVWTGANYGYTF
TRBV5-1	TRBJ1-4	CASSLEGSTRGEKLFF
TRBV21-1	TRBJ1-1	CASSKGKDRVWGEVTEAFF
TRBV6-1	TRBJ1-6	CAGRQGETYNSPLHF
TRBV29-1	TRBJ2-7	CSVGQVYYEQYF
TRBV6-2/TRBV6-3	TRBJ1-2	CASSYATPGYTF
TRBV3-1	TRBJ2-7	CASSQGFASGGSLRNEQYF
TRBV5-8	TRBJ2-3	CASSPRTSGNTDTQYF
TRBV21-1	TRBJ2-1	CASSKTSGTNNEQFF
TRBV12-3/TRBV12-4	TRBJ1-5	CASNPGQRNQPQHF
TRBV28	TRBJ2-7	CASSRPGRYEQYF
TRBV24-1	TRBJ1-4	CATSDPRGTNEKLFF